Listed here is a single T cell receptor (beta chain). The V end lost 1 base, the J end lost 0 bases, and 9 bases lay between the germline ends. CDR1 and CDR2 from the germline V gene are LGHDT and YNNKEL (reference sequence). The CDR3 has 15 amino acids. Authors' methods: Cell counts per sample came from amplifying reference gene primers. Only in-frame clones appear in the TCRdb table, and some are missing; sequencing was by immunoSEQ multiplex PCR. For V, J and clone size, that table is used; D and trimming come from the DNA. The data show 250,000 to 350,000 clones, with about nine tenths seen just once and about 2.2% held by the top ten. The source of the sample is a study of blood T cell repertoires in COVID-19. For the study at large: Both acute and convalescent COVID-19 samples were obtained from the United States, Italy and Spain. The analysed material was cDNA or gDNA that came from T cells, B-cell-depleted T cells, or PBMCs.

Material: peripheral blood. This chain joins TRBV3-1 (or the pseudogene TRBV3-2) and TRBJ1-2; weak D call: TRBD1 (5 bases). This sequence was found in a woman aged 25-40 years with COVID-19, enrolled during active disease. CDR3 nucleotides: TGTGCCAGCAGCCAAGTAGGGGTACCTAACTATGGCTACACCTTC. Protein: CASSQVGVPNYGYTF.